This T cell receptor (beta chain) was captured by sequencing in a study of T cells in Graves' hyperthyroidism and ophthalmopathy. The overall study: Peripheral blood sampling occurred at initial diagnosis, before any treatment. Points from the study as a whole: Blood also carried most thyroid clonotypes expanded above 0.001.

The diagnostic basis comprised clinical symptoms, serum thyroxine and TRAb, thyroid ultrasound and orbital computed tomography. This clonotype was seen repeatedly, ten times or more. What it binds is unknown. The CDR3 loop spans 13 amino acids. The V end was cut by 4 bases, the J end by 3 bases, with 10 bases between. Germline lookup yields CDR1 MNHNS and CDR2 SASEGT. RNA transcripts were the template for amplifying TCR beta CDR3 regions. HTBI primers were used for first-round RT-PCR of the TCR CDR3. One entry per CDR3 protein results from TCRdb running MiXCR on the multiplex PCR reads. The data hold about 350,000 distinct CDR3 sequences, with 17% observed a single time.

This chain joins TRBV6-1 and TRBJ2-7; D ambiguous. The origin of this receptor is a young woman with Graves' hyperthyroidism that later progressed to Graves' ophthalmopathy. The sequencing input was blood. The CDR3 sequence is CASSARVLYEQYF. CDR3 in DNA: TGTGCCAGCAGTGCTAGGGTCCTCTACGAGCAGTACTTC.